The 26 T cell receptor beta chains below come from one sample, sequenced in a study of blood T cell repertoires in COVID-19 (dated by TCRdb to 2018 to 2021). Libraries were built with the immunoSEQ multiplex PCR assay. TCRdb retrieved this table from immuneACCESS and kept in-frame rearrangements only. Not all clones are present; in checked studies, unresolved V genes account for under half, and no reason is known for the remainder. For this sample there are 54,000 or so clones; 82% appear just once. The top ten clonotypes cover around 10% of the sample. Sample: peripheral blood. The receptors were gathered from an elderly man with COVID-19, enrolled during active disease.

The J gene is TRBJ2-7, the V gene TRBV6-2 or TRBV6-3; 8 nucleotides match TRBD2. V gave up 4 bases and J gave up 1 base; unmatched junction bases: 6. Germline V CDR1 and CDR2: MNHEY, SVGEGT. This CDR3 spans 15 amino acids. The chain's CDR3 is CASSSGGAKSYEQYF. The DNA for the CDR3 is TGTGCCAGCAGTTCCGGGGGGGCCAAGTCCTACGAGCAGTACTTC.

The rearrangement uses TRBV2 and TRBJ1-2, with 7 bases matching TRBD1. Looked up from germline, CDR1 is SNHLY and CDR2 is FYNNEI. V shed 4 bases, J shed 4 bases, and the junction held 3 bases outside the gene matches. The CDR3 runs 13 residues. CDR3 loop: CASSGGQSYGYTF. The DNA of the CDR3 is TGTGCCAGCAGTGGGGGACAGAGCTATGGCTACACCTTC.

CDR3 coding DNA: TGTGCCAGCTCACCTTCGACAGGGATGGAACAGCCCCAGCATTTT. It specifies CASSPSTGMEQPQHF. The chain links TRBV18 to TRBJ1-5, with 7 nucleotides matching TRBD1. CDR3 size: 15 residues. The V gene end was trimmed by 3 bases and the J gene end by 7 bases; junction bases not matched to a gene: 9. Germline CDR1 reads KGHSH; CDR2 reads LQKENI. Complete variable domain (other parts from reference TRBV18 and TRBJ1-5): NAGVMQNPRHLVRRRGQEARLRCSPMKGHSHVYWYRQLPEEGLKFMVYLQKENIIDESGMPKERFSAEFPKEGPSILRIQQVVRGDSAAYFCASSPSTGMEQPQHFGDGTRLSIL.

The chain has TRBV7-2 and TRBJ2-7, with D maybe TRBD1 (6 bases). In germline, CDR1 is SGHTA, CDR2 FQGNSA. Trimming removed 6 bases from V and 4 bases from J, with 19 bases in between. This CDR3 has 15 amino acids. This CDR3 is CASSPGAEGLYEQYF. The CDR3 DNA sequence: TGTGCCAGCAGTCCAGGGGCAGAGGGGTTATACGAGCAGTACTTC.

DNA of the CDR3: TGTGCCAGCAGCTCGGGACTAGCGGGGGGGACCCAGTACTTC. Translation: CASSSGLAGGTQYF. The rearrangement links TRBV7-3 to TRBJ2-5; TRBD2 agrees at 15 bases. The J segment lost 7 bases and the V segment lost 4 bases, leaving 1 base of the junction unmatched. CDR3 size: 14 residues. Germline CDR1 and CDR2: SGHTA and FQGTGA.

The V gene is TRBV30, the J gene TRBJ1-1, with D tentatively TRBD1 (6 bases). Germline V gene data show CDR1 as GTSNPN and CDR2 as SVGIG (reference sequence). The ends were cut back, 2 bases at V and 8 bases at J, with 12 bases in the middle. CDR3 length equals 12 residues. CDR3 amino acids: CAWSPGQREAFF. CDR3 bases: TGTGCCTGGAGTCCAGGACAGCGAGAAGCTTTCTTT.

The rearrangement joins TRBV5-1 to TRBJ1-6, with D possibly matching TRBD1 (5 bases). Between the trimmed V and J ends, which lost 0 bases and 7 bases, there was a span of 14 bases. Germline V lookup: CDR1 SGHRS, CDR2 YFSETQ. This CDR3 spans 16 amino acids. The CDR3 DNA reads as TGCGCCAGCAGCTTGGTCGCTCCGACAGAGAATTCACCCCTCCACTTT. Amino acids: CASSLVAPTENSPLHF.

The chain links TRBV6-6 to TRBJ1-1; 9 bases match TRBD1. J lost 5 bases, V lost 5 bases, and 9 bases had no gene match. CDR1 and CDR2 (germline): MNHNY, SVGAGI (reference sequence). The CDR3 runs 15 residues. The CDR3 region is CASSQDRGDYTEAFF. CDR3 coding DNA: TGTGCCAGCAGTCAGGACAGGGGAGATTATACTGAAGCTTTCTTT.

This sequence joins TRBV2 and TRBJ1-3, with 8 positions matching TRBD1. This CDR3 region has 18 residues. Germline CDR1 reads SNHLY; CDR2 reads FYNNEI. V dropped 1 base and J dropped 2; count of bases not matched to a gene: 10. The CDR3 region is CASSEGTGRLLAGNTIYF. The CDR3 nucleotides are TGTGCCAGCAGTGAAGGGACAGGGCGACTCTTGGCTGGAAACACCATATATTTT.

J is TRBJ2-7 and V is TRBV6-5, with 8 bases matching TRBD1. This CDR3 is 13 amino acids long. Germline V gene lookup returns CDR1 MNHEY and CDR2 SVGAGI. The junction had 1 base not matched to a gene; V was cut back by 6 bases and J by 0 bases. CDR3 region: CASRGTGSYEQYV. The CDR3 nucleotides are TGTGCCAGCAGAGGGACAGGCTCCTACGAGCAGTACGTC.

The chain joins TRBV5-4 to TRBJ1-6; the match to TRBD1 covers 9 bases. Germline CDR1 and CDR2: SGHNT and YYREEE (reference sequence). The CDR3 loop spans 16 amino acids. Germline trimming cut 1 base from V and 9 bases from J; bases unmatched to any gene: 8. Written as DNA, the CDR3 is TGTGCCAGCAGCTTGAGAGGGACAGGGAATCGTTCACCCCTCCACTTT. It codes for CASSLRGTGNRSPLHF.

The chain uses TRBV6-6 and TRBJ2-7; D gene ambiguous. This CDR3 contains 14 residues. Germline V gene sequence: CDR1 MNHNY, CDR2 SVGAGI (reference sequence). The V and J ends lost 0 bases and 6 bases respectively, with 12 bases between them. The CDR3 protein is CASSYSMGSFEQYF. The CDR3 bases are TGTGCCAGCAGTTACTCGATGGGCTCGTTCGAGCAGTACTTC.

V gene TRBV24-1 combines with J gene TRBJ1-2, with 7 nucleotides matching TRBD1. Germline V gene lookup returns CDR1 KGHDR and CDR2 SFDVKD. The CDR3 is 12 residues long. V lost 9 bases to trimming and J lost 7 bases; unmatched junction nucleotides: 7. DNA for the CDR3: TGTGCCACCCGGGACAGTCGCAGTGGCTACACCTTC. Protein sequence: CATRDSRSGYTF.

The CDR3 reads CASSRWDRGPGNTIYF. Written as DNA, the CDR3 is TGTGCCAGCAGCCGATGGGACAGGGGGCCTGGAAACACCATATATTTT. The chain recombines TRBV9 with TRBJ1-3; 12 bases agree with TRBD1. V trimming: 4 bases; J trimming: 2 bases; junction bases outside the gene matches: 4. Germline V gene data show CDR1 as SGDLS and CDR2 as YYNGEE. The CDR3 contains 16 residues.

The chain has TRBV4-3 and TRBJ2-3; TRBD2 is a possible D gene (5 bases). Germline-derived CDR1 and CDR2 are LGHNA and YSLEER. The CDR3 has 13 amino acids. V lost 2 bases, J lost 6 bases, and 9 bases lay in between. CDR3: CASSQLPGDTQYF. The CDR3 DNA reads TGCGCCAGCAGCCAACTCCCGGGGGATACGCAGTATTTT.

The rearrangement links TRBV3-1 (or the pseudogene TRBV3-2) to TRBJ1-3, with TRBD1 as a possible D gene (5 bases). The CDR3 runs 15 residues. Germline values: CDR1 LGHDT, CDR2 YNNKEL (reference sequence). V lost 4 bases and J 3 bases, leaving 13 bases between the germline ends. This CDR3 reads CASSRAGGVGNTIYF. The CDR3 DNA reads TGTGCCAGCAGCCGGGCCGGGGGAGTTGGAAACACCATATATTTT.

The genes are TRBV18 and TRBJ1-5, with 7 bases identical to TRBD1. The germline CDR1 and CDR2 sequences are KGHSH and LQKENI. Trimming removed 2 bases from V and 2 bases from J; junction bases left unmatched: 3. This CDR3 has 15 residues. The CDR3: CASSPGQGGNQPQHF. The CDR3 nucleotides read TGTGCCAGCTCACCAGGGCAGGGGGGCAATCAGCCCCAGCATTTT.

This clone was observed a handful of times. The V call is TRBV7-9, the J call TRBJ2-1; the D gene is possibly TRBD2 (6 bases). From germline, CDR1 is SEHNR and CDR2 FQNEAQ (reference sequence). The CDR3 totals 13 residues. Trimming pared 1 base from V and 8 bases from J, leaving 9 bases between. For the CDR3, the DNA is TGTGCCAGCAGCTTAGGGGGCGGGGATGAGCAGTTCTTC. It codes for CASSLGGGDEQFF.

The rearrangement joins TRBV5-4 to TRBJ2-5; 9 positions agree with TRBD1. Per the germline V gene, CDR1 is SGHNT and CDR2 is YYREEE (reference sequence). J was trimmed by 1 base and V by 4 bases; bases with no gene match: 8. The CDR3 is 16 residues long. Here the CDR3 DNA reads TGTGCCAGCAGCCCAGGACAGGGGACCCTCCAAGAGACCCAGTACTTC. It yields the protein CASSPGQGTLQETQYF.

This clone was recorded once. The CDR3 bases are TGTGCCAGCAGCGTAGTACTAGGCACTGAAGCTTTCTTT. This gives the protein CASSVVLGTEAFF. The chain couples TRBV9 to TRBJ1-1, with D uncertain. The CDR3 runs to 13 residues. Trimming cost V 0 bases and J 4 bases, with 7 bases left between them. Germline loops: CDR1 SGDLS, CDR2 YYNGEE.

The rearrangement joins TRBV5-1 to TRBJ1-4, with 7 bases matching TRBD1. The J segment lost 8 bases and the V segment lost 0 bases, leaving 7 bases of the junction unmatched. Per germline, CDR1 SGHRS and CDR2 YFSETQ. This CDR3 has 15 residues. CDR3 nucleotides: TGCGCCAGCAGCTTGGCCGAGGGGGCGAGGGAAAAACTGTTTTTT. Translated, it gives CASSLAEGAREKLFF.

The chain couples TRBV9 to TRBJ1-3; 9 bases match TRBD1. CDR1 is SGDLS and CDR2 is YYNGEE in the germline V gene. Trimming at V came to 4 bases and at J to 1 base, leaving 9 bases not matched to a gene. This CDR3 contains 17 residues. CDR3 protein: CASSPGGTGRSGNTIYF. DNA of the CDR3: TGTGCCAGCAGCCCAGGGGGGACAGGGAGGTCTGGAAACACCATATATTTT.

This rearrangement joins TRBV20-1 to TRBJ1-2; tentative D call: TRBD1 (5 bases). The V gene's germline CDR1 is DFQATT and CDR2 SNEGSKA (reference sequence). The CDR3 has 17 residues. V was trimmed by 3 bases and J by 3 bases, leaving 23 bases between them. The CDR3 protein is CSASMGPRYGSHYGYTF. The CDR3 coding sequence is TGCAGTGCTAGTATGGGGCCACGCTATGGTTCTCACTATGGCTACACCTTC.

V usage is TRBV7-3 and J usage is TRBJ2-5; 7 nucleotides agree with TRBD2. CDR3 length: 13 amino acids. Looked up from germline, CDR1 is SGHTA and CDR2 is FQGTGA. Unmatched junction bases numbered 0, after V lost 0 bases and J lost 5 bases. The CDR3 DNA sequence: TGTGCCAGCAGCTTAACGCGGGGGGAGACCCAGTACTTC. Protein sequence: CASSLTRGETQYF. Drawing the rest from reference TRBV7-3 and TRBJ2-5, the complete variable domain is GAGVSQTPSNKVTEKGKYVELRCDPISGHTALYWYRQSLGQGPEFLIYFQGTGAADDSGLPNDRFFAVRPEGSVSTLKIQRTERGDSAVYLCASSLTRGETQYFGPGTRLLVL.

The V call is TRBV19, the J call TRBJ2-1, with TRBD2 matching 7 bases. With 3 bases clipped from V and 5 bases from J, the junction kept 7 bases outside the gene matches. CDR1 and CDR2 from the germline V gene are LNHDA and SQIVND (reference sequence). This CDR3 region has 15 residues. The CDR3 DNA follows: TGTGCCAGTAGTATTGTGGCGGGAGCCCACAATGAGCAGTTCTTC. Protein: CASSIVAGAHNEQFF.

Here the CDR3 DNA reads TGTGCCACCAGCAGAGATGCGGGTGGCTCACCCCTCCACTTT. Translating gives CATSRDAGGSPLHF. The chain couples TRBV15 to TRBJ1-6, with D hard to call. Trimming stripped 0 bases from V and 10 bases from J, with 10 bases between. The germline V gene encodes CDR1 LNHNV and CDR2 YYDKDF (reference sequence). The CDR3 runs 14 residues.